This TCR beta chain derives from a study of T cell responses to AZD1222 COVID-19 vaccine. Study findings and constraints: There were mostly white British donors and more females than males, and clonal diversity was possibly underestimated.

With regard to this clone: As yet, its antigen is unknown.

This CDR3 spans 13 amino acids. V shed 3 bases and J 6 bases; nucleotides not matched to a gene: 5. The germline V gene has CDR1 SGHRS and CDR2 YFSETQ. Using immunoSEQ multiplex PCR, the repertoire was profiled, and TCRdb retains in-frame clones only, with some absent. The sample contains roughly 140,000 clones, 80% to 95% of which appear only once. The chain is built from TRBV5-1 and TRBJ1-1; 7 bases are a match to TRBD1. The receptor comes from an adult who received the AZD1222 COVID-19 vaccine. The sample consisted of peripheral blood, taken 28 days after the second AZD1222 dose. The CDR3, as DNA: TGCGCCAGCAGCTCGGGACAGCCATCTGAAGCTTTCTTT. Protein product: CASSSGQPSEAFF.